One and the same sample provided the 24 T cell receptor beta chains below, sequenced in a study of blood T cell repertoires in COVID-19. Clones were sequenced by immunoSEQ multiplex PCR, and TCRdb holds only the in-frame ones, with some missing. Of under 200,000 clones in the sample, over 80% are singletons; the top ten hold 3% to 4.5%. The sequencing input was peripheral blood. Source of these receptors: a woman aged 55-70 years who had recovered from COVID-19.

The chain has TRBV29-1 and TRBJ2-1; TRBD2 aligns across 9 bases. Trimming cost V 5 bases and J 8 bases; bases outside gene matches: 7. The CDR3 is 13 residues long. Germline loops: CDR1 SQVTM, CDR2 ANQGSEA. The CDR3 sequence is CSVSSGVGDEQFF. CDR3 sequence (DNA): TGCAGCGTTTCTAGCGGGGTGGGCGATGAGCAGTTCTTC.

This chain uses TRBV19 with TRBJ2-6; 8 bases map to TRBD1. V was pared by 6 bases and J by 1 base, with 8 bases of the junction left unmatched. CDR1 and CDR2 from the germline V gene are LNHDA and SQIVND (reference sequence). The CDR3 sequence is 17 residues long. This CDR3 reads CASRDQGASSGANVLTF. The CDR3 DNA follows: TGTGCCAGTAGAGATCAGGGGGCCTCTTCTGGGGCCAACGTCCTGACTTTC.

The table lists this clone with a count of one. This sequence joins TRBV12-3 or TRBV12-4 and TRBJ2-3; tentatively, D is TRBD2 (5 bases). The CDR3 has 13 amino acids. Trimming stripped 7 bases from V and 4 bases from J, with 12 bases between. The CDR3, as DNA: TGTGCCAGCACCCAACTAGTCGCAGATACGCAGTATTTT. This translates into CASTQLVADTQYF.

The chain links TRBV10-3 to TRBJ2-3; 7 bases map to TRBD1. J lost 2 bases, V lost 6 bases, and 11 bases had no gene match. The CDR3 has 16 residues. The germline CDR1 and CDR2 sequences are ENHRY and SYGVKD. CDR3: CAISVKPQGDTDTQYF. CDR3 in DNA: TGTGCCATCAGCGTCAAACCGCAGGGGGACACAGATACGCAGTATTTT.

V and J are TRBV27 and TRBJ1-2; 8 positions match TRBD1. Losses at the gene ends were 2 bases for V and 7 bases for J; bases not matched to a gene: 3. Looked up from germline, CDR1 is MNHEY and CDR2 is SMNVEV (reference sequence). This CDR3 spans 13 amino acids. CDR3 sequence: CASSLPGGGGYTF. The CDR3 coding sequence is TGTGCCAGCAGTTTACCAGGGGGCGGTGGCTACACCTTC.

The genes are TRBV4-3 and TRBJ1-2, with a weak D call TRBD1 (6 bases). Germline loops: CDR1 LGHNA, CDR2 YSLEER. Trimming stripped 1 base from V and 4 bases from J, with 16 bases between. The CDR3 extends over 16 amino acids. As DNA, the CDR3 is TGCGCCAGCAGCCAAGTTTGGGGGATGGGGGCCTATGGCTACACCTTC. It translates to CASSQVWGMGAYGYTF.

This clone was detected only once. This rearrangement joins TRBV11-3 to TRBJ2-5, with D perhaps matching TRBD2 (5 bases). Germline V gene lookup returns CDR1 SGHNT and CDR2 YENEEA. This CDR3 region has 13 residues. V was trimmed by 5 bases and J by 2 bases, leaving 9 bases between them. In nucleotides, the CDR3 is TGTGCCAGCAGCCCCGGGGATCAAGAGACCCAGTACTTC. Encoded protein: CASSPGDQETQYF.

This chain connects TRBV5-8 to TRBJ1-2; D is uncertain. V gave up 0 bases and J gave up 4 bases, with 7 bases separating them. The CDR3 is made up of 13 amino acids. Germline CDR1 and CDR2: SGHTS and YDEGEE. This CDR3 reads CASSLVGSYGYTF. The CDR3 DNA sequence: TGTGCCAGCAGCTTGGTCGGGTCCTATGGCTACACCTTC.

This chain joins TRBV19 and TRBJ1-5; 7 bases line up with TRBD1. CDR1 and CDR2 (germline): LNHDA, SQIVND (reference sequence). The V gene end was trimmed by 5 bases and the J gene end by 4 bases; junction bases not matched to a gene: 5. The CDR3 is 14 amino acids. The CDR3 sequence is CASSWTGDNQPQHF. In DNA, the CDR3 is TGTGCCAGTAGTTGGACAGGAGATAATCAGCCCCAGCATTTT. The full variable domain, rest sourced from reference TRBV19 and TRBJ1-5, is DGGITQSPKYLFRKEGQNVTLSCEQNLNHDAMYWYRQDPGQGLRLIYYSQIVNDFQKGDIAEGYSVSREKKESFPLTVTSAQKNPTAFYLCASSWTGDNQPQHFGDGTRLSIL.

A remark on this clone: The sample holds other DNA sequences that translate to the same CDR3. The V and J genes are TRBV6-5 and TRBJ1-1; D may be TRBD1 (5 bases). The CDR3 extends over 15 amino acids. Trimming took off 0 bases at V and 0 bases at J, with 8 bases between the two ends. Germline V CDR1 and CDR2: MNHEY, SVGAGI. The CDR3 loop reads CASSYSGGVNTEAFF. In nucleotides, the CDR3 is TGTGCCAGCAGTTACTCGGGGGGGGTGAACACTGAAGCTTTCTTT.

In its sample, this clone was seen a few times. The DNA is omitted, as the CDR3 cannot be located on it reliably, and the CDR3 follows TCRdb's listing. The chain has TRBV27 and TRBJ2-3; TRBD2 is the table's D call and was not checked against the DNA. The CDR3 is 15 amino acids long, termini counted. Germline V CDR1 and CDR2: MNHEY, SMNVEV (reference sequence). CDR3 loop: CASSPGGGAQIRSIF.

J is TRBJ1-2 and V is TRBV7-9; D may be TRBD1 (6 bases). The CDR3 is 14 residues long. Looked up from germline, CDR1 is SEHNR and CDR2 is FQNEAQ (reference sequence). Trimming left V 3 bases short and J 7 bases short, with 15 bases between. The CDR3, as DNA: TGTGCCAGCAGCTTGACAGGCACCGGTGCTGGCTACACCTTC. It specifies CASSLTGTGAGYTF.

J is TRBJ2-7 and V is TRBV19; 7 nucleotides agree with TRBD1. With V trimmed by 8 bases and J by 7 bases, 5 bases remained unmatched. The CDR3 consists of 11 residues. Germline lookup yields CDR1 LNHDA and CDR2 SQIVND (reference sequence). CDR3 sequence (DNA): TGTGCCAGTGGGACAGCTCTTGAGCAGTACTTC. Protein: CASGTALEQYF.

This chain uses TRBV7-2 with TRBJ1-4; 9 nucleotides match TRBD1. Germline CDR1 and CDR2: SGHTA and FQGNSA. This CDR3 comprises 14 residues. V shed 3 bases and J 8 bases; nucleotides not matched to a gene: 4. Written as DNA, the CDR3 is TGTGCCAGCAGCTTGGGACAGGGTAACGAAAAACTGTTTTTT. Translated, it gives CASSLGQGNEKLFF. The full variable domain, with the rest looked up from reference TRBV7-2 and TRBJ1-4, is GAGVSQSPSNKVTEKGKDVELRCDPISGHTALYWYRQSLGQGLEFLIYFQGNSAPDKSGLPSDRFSAERTGGSVSTLTIQRTQQEDSAVYLCASSLGQGNEKLFFGSGTQLSVL.

The chain couples TRBV5-1 to TRBJ1-4; D might be TRBD1 (5 bases). Per the germline V gene, CDR1 is SGHRS and CDR2 is YFSETQ. Trimming stripped 0 bases from V and 4 bases from J, with 7 bases between. This CDR3 comprises 14 residues. CDR3 protein: CASSLGDSNEKLFF. CDR3 DNA: TGCGCCAGCAGCTTGGGAGACAGTAATGAAAAACTGTTTTTT. Complete variable domain (other parts from reference TRBV5-1 and TRBJ1-4): KAGVTQTPRYLIKTRGQQVTLSCSPISGHRSVSWYQQTPGQGLQFLFEYFSETQRNKGNFPGRFSGRQFSNSRSEMNVSTLELGDSALYLCASSLGDSNEKLFFGSGTQLSVL.

The chain employs TRBV5-6 and TRBJ1-5; a weak D match, TRBD1 (6 bases). V lost 4 bases to trimming and J lost 2 bases, with 13 bases between them. CDR3 length: 15 residues. Germline V gives CDR1 SGHDT, CDR2 YYEEEE. This CDR3 is CASSKGQIGNQPQHF. The CDR3 DNA reads TGTGCCAGCAGCAAAGGACAGATAGGCAATCAGCCCCAGCATTTT. Full variable domain (rest looked up from reference TRBV5-6 and TRBJ1-5): DAGVTQSPTHLIKTRGQQVTLRCSPKSGHDTVSWYQQALGQGPQFIFQYYEEEERQRGNFPDRFSGHQFPNYSSELNVNALLLGDSALYLCASSKGQIGNQPQHFGDGTRLSIL.

This sequence joins TRBV7-3 and TRBJ2-7, with a possible D match to TRBD1 (5 bases). Deletions cut 2 bases from V and 5 bases from J, with 10 bases between. This CDR3 is built from 13 residues. Looked up from germline, CDR1 is SGHTA and CDR2 is FQGTGA. The DNA of the CDR3 is TGTGCCAGCAGCTTAGGCAGGGTCGACGAGCAGTACTTC. This codes for CASSLGRVDEQYF.

The chain couples TRBV6-1 to TRBJ2-2; D is perhaps TRBD1 (5 bases). V lost 2 bases and J lost 6, with 13 bases in between. The CDR3 spans 15 residues. The germline gives CDR1 MNHNS, CDR2 SASEGT. Here the CDR3 reads CASSESAGWAGELFF. The CDR3 DNA reads as TGTGCCAGCAGTGAATCAGCAGGGTGGGCCGGGGAGCTGTTTTTT.

The rearrangement uses TRBV15 and TRBJ1-3; D is ambiguous. Germline V lookup: CDR1 LNHNV, CDR2 YYDKDF (reference sequence). The CDR3 loop spans 15 amino acids. The ends were cut back, 0 bases at V and 2 bases at J, with 8 bases in the middle. This CDR3 reads CATSRDRAPGNTIYF. CDR3 nucleotides: TGTGCCACCAGCAGAGATCGTGCGCCTGGAAACACCATATATTTT.

The chain is built from TRBV4-1 and TRBJ2-7; D is perhaps TRBD1 (6 bases). CDR3 size: 15 residues. Germline V CDR1 and CDR2: MGHRA, YSYEKL. Trimming removed 6 bases from V and 5 bases from J, with 20 bases in between. The CDR3 sequence is CASRPGTSDTNEQYF. The CDR3 bases are TGCGCCAGCAGACCTGGGACATCCGATACCAACGAGCAGTACTTC.

The gene calls are TRBV5-1 and TRBJ2-2, with 9 bases that match TRBD2. The CDR3 is made up of 19 amino acids. From germline, CDR1 is SGHRS and CDR2 YFSETQ. The ends lost 1 base at V and 0 bases at J; junction bases unmatched: 10. The CDR3 spells CASSLRPSGINSNTGELFF. The CDR3 DNA sequence: TGCGCCAGCAGCTTGAGACCTAGCGGGATAAACTCGAACACCGGGGAGCTGTTTTTT.

The V call is TRBV11-3, the J call TRBJ2-1, with TRBD1 matching over 11 bases. The CDR3 covers 16 residues. The trim removed 0 bases at V and 4 bases at J, leaving 2 bases unmatched. The germline CDR1 and CDR2 sequences are SGHNT and YENEEA. The CDR3: CASSLDGTGGYNEQFF. Here the CDR3 DNA reads TGTGCCAGCAGCTTAGACGGGACAGGGGGGTACAATGAGCAGTTCTTC.

CDR3 bases: TGCGCCAGCAGCTTGACCGGACTCTATGGCTACACCTTC. Amino acid sequence: CASSLTGLYGYTF. The chain uses TRBV5-1 and TRBJ1-2, with D uncertain. The CDR3 contains 13 residues. CDR1 and CDR2 (germline): SGHRS, YFSETQ. V was cut by 1 base and J by 4 bases, with 8 bases left in between.

J is TRBJ1-1 and V is TRBV5-1, with TRBD1 matching over 9 bases. V was pared by 0 bases and J by 1 base, with 4 bases of the junction left unmatched. Germline V CDR1 and CDR2: SGHRS, YFSETQ. This CDR3 has 16 residues. CDR3 sequence: CASSLGTGVGNTEAFF. Written as DNA, the CDR3 is TGCGCCAGCAGCTTGGGGACAGGGGTAGGGAACACTGAAGCTTTCTTT. Together with reference TRBV5-1 and TRBJ1-1, the CDR3 gives the full variable domain: KAGVTQTPRYLIKTRGQQVTLSCSPISGHRSVSWYQQTPGQGLQFLFEYFSETQRNKGNFPGRFSGRQFSNSRSEMNVSTLELGDSALYLCASSLGTGVGNTEAFFGQGTRLTVV.